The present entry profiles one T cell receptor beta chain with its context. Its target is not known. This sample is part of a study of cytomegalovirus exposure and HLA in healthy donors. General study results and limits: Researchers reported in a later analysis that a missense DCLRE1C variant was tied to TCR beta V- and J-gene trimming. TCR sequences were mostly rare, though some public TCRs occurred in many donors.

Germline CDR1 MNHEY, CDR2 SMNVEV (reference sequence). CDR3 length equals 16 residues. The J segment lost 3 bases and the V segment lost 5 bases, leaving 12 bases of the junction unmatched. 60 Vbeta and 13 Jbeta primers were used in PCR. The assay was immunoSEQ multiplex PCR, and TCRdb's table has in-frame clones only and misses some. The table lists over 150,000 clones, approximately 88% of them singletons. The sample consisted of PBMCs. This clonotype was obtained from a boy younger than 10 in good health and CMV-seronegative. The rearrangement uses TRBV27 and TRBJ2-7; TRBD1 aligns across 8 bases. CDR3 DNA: TGTGCCAGCAGTCCCGACCACGACAGGGGCAACTACGAGCAGTACTTC. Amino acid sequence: CASSPDHDRGNYEQYF.